This T cell receptor beta chain was captured in a study of regulatory T cells in long-lasting Graves disease. Concerning this clonotype: Its specificity is not known.

General study results and limits: Persistent disease showed a preference for TRBV28, TRBJ1-2 and TRBJ2-5.

V lost 0 bases, J lost 4 bases, and 7 bases lay in between. Germline V gives CDR1 ENHRY, CDR2 SYGVKD. The CDR3 consists of 14 residues. Library construction for TCR beta used iRepertoire HTBI primers and Arm-PCR of CDR3 regions. From the multiplex PCR reads, TCRdb called clonotypes with MiXCR, one entry per CDR3 protein. The sample has 450,000 or so distinct CDR3 sequences; about 22% are singletons. The time point is: persistent/refractory GD, antithyroid drugs over 5 years with positive TRAb. After RNA was extracted from PBMCs, the TCR library was made from it. The rearrangement joins TRBV10-3 to TRBJ1-5; no definite D call. The source is a female donor with Graves disease. Sequenced here: peripheral blood mononuclear cells (PBMCs), sampled when the disease was refractory, from a patient treated with antithyroid drugs. The CDR3 DNA follows: TGTGCCATCAGTGAGTCCGGACCTAATCAGCCCCAGCATTTT. Encoded protein: CAISESGPNQPQHF.